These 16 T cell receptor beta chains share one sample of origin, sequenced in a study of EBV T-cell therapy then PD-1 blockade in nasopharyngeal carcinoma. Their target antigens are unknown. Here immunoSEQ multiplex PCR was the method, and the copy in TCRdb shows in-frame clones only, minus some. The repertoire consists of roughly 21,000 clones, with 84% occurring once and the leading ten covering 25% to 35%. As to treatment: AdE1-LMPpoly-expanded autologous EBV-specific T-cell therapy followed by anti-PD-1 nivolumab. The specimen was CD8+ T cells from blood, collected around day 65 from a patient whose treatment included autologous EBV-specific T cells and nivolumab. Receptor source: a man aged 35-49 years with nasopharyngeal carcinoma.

The CDR3 nucleotides read TGTGCCAGCAGTTACTCACCAGCGGGGAGCTCCTACGAGCAGTACTTC. Encoded protein: CASSYSPAGSSYEQYF. The V call is TRBV6-5, the J call TRBJ2-7, with 7 nucleotides matching TRBD2. Germline lookup yields CDR1 MNHEY and CDR2 SVGAGI. V was clipped by 0 bases and J by 0 bases; unmatched bases: 5. This CDR3 is 16 amino acids long.

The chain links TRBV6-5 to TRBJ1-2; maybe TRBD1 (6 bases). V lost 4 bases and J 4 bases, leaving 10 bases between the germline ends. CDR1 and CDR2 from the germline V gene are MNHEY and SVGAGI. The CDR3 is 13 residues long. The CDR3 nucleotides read TGTGCCAGCAGTTTCGGGGGGGCCTATGGCTACACCTTC. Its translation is CASSFGGAYGYTF.

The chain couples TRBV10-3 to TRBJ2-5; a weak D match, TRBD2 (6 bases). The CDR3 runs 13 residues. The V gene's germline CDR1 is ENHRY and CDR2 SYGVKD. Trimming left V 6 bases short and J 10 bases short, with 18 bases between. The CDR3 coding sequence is TGTGCCATCAGGCCACTTATGGGGGAGGTCCAGTACTTC. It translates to CAIRPLMGEVQYF.

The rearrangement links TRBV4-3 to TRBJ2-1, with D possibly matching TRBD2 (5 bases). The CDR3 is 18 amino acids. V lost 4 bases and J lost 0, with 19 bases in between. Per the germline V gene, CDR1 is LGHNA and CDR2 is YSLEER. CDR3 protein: CASSPLPGGPSSYNEQFF. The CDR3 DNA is TGCGCCAGCAGCCCTCTACCCGGAGGCCCTAGCTCCTACAATGAGCAGTTCTTC.

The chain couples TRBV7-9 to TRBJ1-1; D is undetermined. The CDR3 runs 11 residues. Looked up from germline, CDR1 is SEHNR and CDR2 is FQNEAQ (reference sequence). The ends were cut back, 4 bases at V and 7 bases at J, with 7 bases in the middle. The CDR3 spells CASSSGIEAFF. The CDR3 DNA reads TGTGCCAGCAGCTCTGGAATTGAAGCTTTCTTT. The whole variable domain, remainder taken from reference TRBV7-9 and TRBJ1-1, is DTGVSQNPRHKITKRGQNVTFRCDPISEHNRLYWYRQTLGQGPEFLTYFQNEAQLEKSRLLSDRFSAERPKGSFSTLEIQRTEQGDSAMYLCASSSGIEAFFGQGTRLTVV.

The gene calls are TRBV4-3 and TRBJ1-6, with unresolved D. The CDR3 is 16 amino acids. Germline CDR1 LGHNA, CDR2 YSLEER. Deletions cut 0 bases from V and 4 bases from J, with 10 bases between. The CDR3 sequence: CASSQEGPPYNSPLHF. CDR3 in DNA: TGCGCCAGCAGCCAAGAAGGACCACCTTATAATTCACCCCTCCACTTT.

The CDR3 here is CASHREGTGGPTTGELFF. The CDR3 nucleotides are TGTGCCAGTCACCGGGAAGGGACAGGGGGTCCGACCACCGGGGAGCTGTTTTTT. This chain joins TRBV19 and TRBJ2-2; the match to TRBD1 covers 11 bases. There are 18 residues in the CDR3. After removal of 8 bases from V and 4 bases from J, the junction contained 15 bases not matched to a gene. CDR1 and CDR2 from the germline V gene are LNHDA and SQIVND (reference sequence).

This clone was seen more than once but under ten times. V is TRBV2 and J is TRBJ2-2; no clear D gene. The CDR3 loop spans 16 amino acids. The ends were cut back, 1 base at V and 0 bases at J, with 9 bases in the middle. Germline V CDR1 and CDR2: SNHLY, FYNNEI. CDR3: CASSEVGAPNTGELFF. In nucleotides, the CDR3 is TGTGCCAGCAGTGAAGTTGGTGCCCCGAACACCGGGGAGCTGTTTTTT.

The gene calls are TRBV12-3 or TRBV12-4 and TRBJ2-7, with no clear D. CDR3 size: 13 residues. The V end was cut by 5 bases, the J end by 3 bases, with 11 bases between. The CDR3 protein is CASSHRRSYEQYF. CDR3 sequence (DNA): TGTGCCAGCAGTCACCGCCGGAGCTACGAGCAGTACTTC.

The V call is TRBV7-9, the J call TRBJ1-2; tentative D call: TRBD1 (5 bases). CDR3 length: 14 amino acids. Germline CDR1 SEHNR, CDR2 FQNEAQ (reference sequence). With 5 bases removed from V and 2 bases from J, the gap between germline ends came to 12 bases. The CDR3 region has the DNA TGTGCCAGCAGCCCCCTAGACAGAAACTATGGCTACACCTTC. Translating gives CASSPLDRNYGYTF. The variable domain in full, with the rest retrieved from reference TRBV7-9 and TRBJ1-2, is DTGVSQNPRHKITKRGQNVTFRCDPISEHNRLYWYRQTLGQGPEFLTYFQNEAQLEKSRLLSDRFSAERPKGSFSTLEIQRTEQGDSAMYLCASSPLDRNYGYTFGSGTRLTVV.

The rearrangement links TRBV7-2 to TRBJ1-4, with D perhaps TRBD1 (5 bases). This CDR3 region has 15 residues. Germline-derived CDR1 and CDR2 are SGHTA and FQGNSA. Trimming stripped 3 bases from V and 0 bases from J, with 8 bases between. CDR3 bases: TGTGCCAGCAGCTTCTGGGGGGCAACTAATGAAAAACTGTTTTTT. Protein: CASSFWGATNEKLFF.

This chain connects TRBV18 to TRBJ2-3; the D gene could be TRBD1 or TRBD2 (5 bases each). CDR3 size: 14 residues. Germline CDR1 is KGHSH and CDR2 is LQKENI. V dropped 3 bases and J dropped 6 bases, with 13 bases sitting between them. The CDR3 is CASSPGDPRDTQYF. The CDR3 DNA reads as TGTGCCAGCTCACCCGGGGACCCCCGGGATACGCAGTATTTT.

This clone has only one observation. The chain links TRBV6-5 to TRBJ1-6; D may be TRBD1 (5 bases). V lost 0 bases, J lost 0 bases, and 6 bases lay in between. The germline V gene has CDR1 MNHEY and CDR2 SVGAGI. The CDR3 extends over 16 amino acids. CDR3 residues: CASSYSDSSYNSPLHF. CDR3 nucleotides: TGTGCCAGCAGTTACTCCGACAGCTCCTATAATTCACCCCTCCACTTT.

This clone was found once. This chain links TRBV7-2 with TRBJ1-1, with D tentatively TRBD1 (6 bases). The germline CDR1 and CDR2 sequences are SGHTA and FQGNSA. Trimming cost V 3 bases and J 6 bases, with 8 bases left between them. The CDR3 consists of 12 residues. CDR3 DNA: TGTGCCAGCAGCTTGGGACACGCTGAAGCTTTCTTT. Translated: CASSLGHAEAFF.

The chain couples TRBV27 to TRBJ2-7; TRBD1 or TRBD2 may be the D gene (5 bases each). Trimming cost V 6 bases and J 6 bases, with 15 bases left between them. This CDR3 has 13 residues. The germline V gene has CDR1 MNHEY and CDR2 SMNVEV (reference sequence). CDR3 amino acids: CASRRGSLGEQYF. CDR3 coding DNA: TGTGCCAGCAGGAGGGGTTCCCTGGGCGAGCAGTACTTC.

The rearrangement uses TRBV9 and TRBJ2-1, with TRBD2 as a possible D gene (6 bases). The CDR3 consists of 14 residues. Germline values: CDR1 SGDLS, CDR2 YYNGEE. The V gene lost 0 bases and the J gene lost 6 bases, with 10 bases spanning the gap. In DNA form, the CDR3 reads TGTGCCAGCAGCGTAGGTGGAGGGGTCAATGAGCAGTTCTTC. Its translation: CASSVGGGVNEQFF.